This T cell receptor (beta chain) stems from a study of blood T cell repertoires in COVID-19. Across the study: Researchers got acute and convalescent COVID-19 samples from the United States, Italy and Spain. The cDNA or gDNA used as material had been derived from T cells, B-cell-depleted T cells, or PBMCs.

CDR3 length: 16 amino acids. Looked up from germline, CDR1 is SGHDT and CDR2 is YYEEEE. Unmatched junction bases numbered 8, after V lost 4 bases and J lost 1 base. Original methodology: Quantification of nucleated cells was approximated via reference gene primer amplification. The table came from immunoSEQ multiplex PCR; TCRdb's copy has only in-frame clones and leaves some out. D and trimming were read from the DNA, whereas the V and J calls and clone size are those reported in that table. The top ten clones hold 4.5% to 7% of a sample with 61,000 or so clones, 65% to 80% of them seen once. This clonotype was sampled from a woman aged 70-85 years with acute or convalescent COVID-19. The sequenced material came from peripheral blood. This rearrangement joins TRBV5-6 to TRBJ2-7; 10 bases map to TRBD1. The CDR3 spells CASSPFWTGGSYEQYF. CDR3 sequence (DNA): TGTGCCAGCAGCCCATTCTGGACAGGGGGTTCCTACGAGCAGTACTTC.